This TCR beta chain is drawn from a study of T cells in Graves' hyperthyroidism and ophthalmopathy. This clonotype was seen at least ten times. RNA transcripts yielded amplified TCR beta CDR3 regions. HTBI primers drove first-round RT-PCR of the TCR CDR3. In TCRdb, the multiplex PCR reads were re-called with MiXCR into one record per CDR3 protein. The sample has over 450,000 distinct CDR3 sequences; around 14% are singletons. CDR3 size: 14 residues. The germline V and J ends were trimmed by 6 bases and 8 bases, with 17 bases remaining between them. Germline-derived CDR1 and CDR2 are DFQATT and SNEGSKA (reference sequence).

This chain uses TRBV20-1 with TRBJ1-6, with a possible D match to TRBD1 (6 bases). The sequenced sample consisted of blood. The source of this sequence is a woman aged 18-35 years with Graves' hyperthyroidism. The CDR3: CSASRGDRDSPLHF. The CDR3 DNA follows: TGCAGTGCGAGTAGGGGGGACCGCGATTCACCCCTCCACTTT.